The rows below give T cell receptor beta chains drawn from one sample of a study of OX40 agonist ivuxolimab in advanced cancers. Here immunoSEQ multiplex PCR was the method, and the copy in TCRdb shows in-frame clones only, minus some. Of tens of thousands of clones in the sample, around 93% were seen once. Sequences were derived from CD4+ or CD8+ T cells sorted from blood, sampled in a trial of the OX40 agonist ivuxolimab. Receptor source: an adult with an advanced solid tumor such as melanoma, head and neck, liver or kidney cancer. Each CDR3 is given with its conserved first and last residue. D genes are given only for firm matches. Expanded clones are given a class, and other clones once, few, many or no size at all.

J	V	size	D	CDR3	DNA
TRBJ1-1	TRBV9	NA	NA	CASSGYGQGTFF	TGTGCCAGCAGCGGATATGGGCAGGGGACTTTCTTT
TRBJ2-7	TRBV27	NA	TRBD2	CASSLGLAGFYEQYF	TGTGCCAGCAGTTTAGGCCTAGCGGGATTTTACGAGCAGTACTTC
TRBJ2-1	TRBV11-2	NA	NA	CASSLDFRAPNEQFF	TGTGCCAGCAGCTTAGATTTCAGGGCCCCCAATGAGCAGTTCTTC
TRBJ2-7	TRBV4-3	few	NA	CASSQDPMGAGGYEQYF	TGCGCCAGCAGCCAAGATCCAATGGGAGCGGGTGGGTACGAGCAGTACTTC
TRBJ1-5	TRBV7-8	NA	NA	CASSLARQPQHF	TGTGCCAGCAGCTTAGCCAGACAGCCCCAGCATTTT
TRBJ2-7	TRBV4-2	NA	TRBD2	CASSQEREGAYEQYF	TGTGCCAGCAGCCAAGAGCGGGAGGGGGCCTACGAGCAGTACTTC
TRBJ2-7	TRBV5-1	NA	NA	CASSLGVAGAYEQYF	TGCGCCAGCAGCTTAGGGGTAGCCGGGGCCTACGAGCAGTACTTC
TRBJ2-1	TRBV10-2	NA	TRBD2	CASRASGKYNEQFF	TGCGCCAGCAGGGCTAGCGGGAAATACAATGAGCAGTTCTTC
TRBJ1-5	TRBV27	NA	TRBD1	CASSLGTGEPQHF	TGTGCCAGCAGTTTAGGGACAGGGGAGCCCCAGCATTTT
TRBJ2-7	TRBV19	NA	TRBD1	CASSIALGTGHYEQYF	TGTGCCAGTAGTATAGCCCTCGGGACAGGGCACTACGAGCAGTACTTC